Below, 24 T cell receptor beta chains from the same sample are listed, as sequenced in a study of OX40 agonist ivuxolimab in advanced cancers. Profiling relied on immunoSEQ multiplex PCR, and the TCRdb table lists in-frame clones only, not all of them. This sample has roughly 70,000 clones, with about 82% found just once. This specimen was CD4+ or CD8+ T cells sorted from blood, taken in a trial of the OX40 agonist ivuxolimab. The source is an adult with an advanced solid tumor such as melanoma, head and neck, liver or kidney cancer.

This chain joins TRBV6-5 and TRBJ2-2; a possible D gene is TRBD1 (6 bases). Germline V gene data show CDR1 as MNHEY and CDR2 as SVGAGI. The CDR3 loop spans 14 amino acids. Trimming left V 4 bases short and J 7 bases short, with 13 bases between. The CDR3 bases are TGTGCCAGCAGTTTCAAACAGGGCGACGGGGAGCTGTTTTTT. This translates into CASSFKQGDGELFF.

The rearrangement joins TRBV29-1 to TRBJ1-1, with a tentative D call TRBD1 (6 bases). V dropped 3 bases and J dropped 10 bases, with 12 bases sitting between them. The CDR3 has 11 amino acids. Germline values: CDR1 SQVTM, CDR2 ANQGSEA. CDR3 sequence: CSVDEGEAAFF. Written as DNA, the CDR3 is TGCAGCGTTGATGAGGGGGAGGCAGCTTTCTTT.

This chain connects TRBV7-9 to TRBJ2-5, with D hard to call. Germline V CDR1 and CDR2: SEHNR, FQNEAQ (reference sequence). The CDR3 covers 12 residues. Trimming removed 2 bases from V and 5 bases from J, with 6 bases in between. Here the CDR3 DNA reads TGTGCCAGCAGCTTAAACGGGGAGACCCAGTACTTC. It yields the protein CASSLNGETQYF.

The chain uses TRBV25-1 and TRBJ2-3, with 9 bases matching TRBD1. With V trimmed by 6 bases and J by 0 bases, 4 bases remained unmatched. The CDR3 spans 15 residues. Germline V gives CDR1 MGHDK, CDR2 SYGVNS. The CDR3 loop reads CASRNTGGSTDTQYF. CDR3 sequence (DNA): TGTGCCAGCAGAAATACAGGGGGCAGCACAGATACGCAGTATTTT.

The chain has TRBV7-8 and TRBJ2-7; D is perhaps TRBD1 (6 bases). Trimming took off 0 bases at V and 8 bases at J, with 14 bases between the two ends. CDR3 size: 14 residues. CDR1 and CDR2 (germline): SGHVS, FQNEAQ. CDR3 in amino acids: CASSLALRGGQQYF. The CDR3 bases are TGTGCCAGCAGCTTAGCGCTAAGAGGGGGACAGCAGTACTTC.

This CDR3 is CASSLQGLTEAFF. In DNA, the CDR3 is TGTGCCAGCAGCTTGCAGGGGCTCACTGAAGCTTTCTTT. The chain employs TRBV7-9 and TRBJ1-1, with D possibly matching TRBD1 (6 bases). CDR1 and CDR2 from the germline V gene are SEHNR and FQNEAQ (reference sequence). The CDR3 is 13 residues long. Trimming took 3 bases from V and 4 from J, leaving 9 bases between them.

This chain connects TRBV7-3 to TRBJ2-1; TRBD2 aligns across 8 bases. With 3 bases clipped from V and 2 bases from J, the junction kept 3 bases outside the gene matches. The V gene's germline CDR1 is SGHTA and CDR2 FQGTGA. This CDR3 has 15 residues. The CDR3 spells CASSLELAAYNEQFF. For the CDR3, the DNA is TGTGCCAGCAGCTTGGAACTAGCGGCCTACAATGAGCAGTTCTTC.

The J gene is TRBJ2-6, the V gene TRBV2; 7 bases align to TRBD1. Per germline, CDR1 SNHLY and CDR2 FYNNEI. This CDR3 region has 18 residues. The trim removed 7 bases at V and 1 base at J, leaving 13 bases unmatched. The CDR3 DNA sequence: TGTGCCAGCACCGACTCGCCGGGACAGCTTTCTGGGGCCAACGTCCTGACTTTC. Protein: CASTDSPGQLSGANVLTF.

The V gene is TRBV5-1, the J gene TRBJ2-7, with TRBD1 identical over 10 bases. The CDR3 is made up of 16 amino acids. J lost 2 bases, V lost 6 bases, and 11 bases had no gene match. The V gene's germline CDR1 is SGHRS and CDR2 YFSETQ. The CDR3 protein is CASINYPGTGAYEQYF. CDR3 bases: TGCGCCAGCATCAACTACCCGGGGACAGGGGCCTACGAGCAGTACTTC.

The chain carries TRBV6-6 and TRBJ2-4; no firm D call. The CDR3 contains 16 residues. V was cut by 5 bases and J by 0 bases, with 14 bases left in between. The germline gives CDR1 MNHNY, CDR2 SVGAGI (reference sequence). CDR3 DNA sequence: TGTGCCAGCAGTCCCCGCCCCCCGGGAGCCAAAAACATTCAGTACTTC. Its protein is CASSPRPPGAKNIQYF.

The chain carries TRBV10-2 and TRBJ1-1, with TRBD1 matching over 7 bases. The CDR3 sequence is 13 residues long. Germline V gene lookup returns CDR1 WSHSY and CDR2 SAAADI. Trimming removed 8 bases from V and 5 bases from J; junction bases left unmatched: 8. DNA for the CDR3: TGCGCCAGCGCCGAGCAGGGGGGGACTGAAGCTTTCTTT. Its translation: CASAEQGGTEAFF.

The chain has TRBV2 and TRBJ1-1; weak D call: TRBD1 (5 bases). This CDR3 comprises 13 residues. V lost 1 base and J 6 bases, leaving 9 bases between the germline ends. CDR1 is SNHLY and CDR2 is FYNNEI in the germline V gene. The CDR3 DNA reads as TGTGCCAGCAGTGAAGTACAGGACGCTGAAGCTTTCTTT. It translates to CASSEVQDAEAFF.

The chain links TRBV11-1 to TRBJ2-7, with 10 bases lining up with TRBD2. CDR1 and CDR2 from the germline V gene are SGHAT and FQDESV (reference sequence). The J segment lost 2 bases and the V segment lost 3 bases, leaving 13 bases of the junction unmatched. The CDR3 length is 18 residues. CDR3 amino acids: CASSFTSGAGGNPYEQYF. For the CDR3, the DNA is TGTGCCAGCAGCTTTACTTCCGGAGCGGGAGGGAACCCCTACGAGCAGTACTTC.

Of note for this clone: A much more abundant neighbour one base away suggests this may be a read error. This same CDR3 is encoded by further DNA sequences in the sample. V usage is TRBV2 and J usage is TRBJ2-7; no clear D. Looked up from germline, CDR1 is SNHLY and CDR2 is FYNNEI. The CDR3 totals 10 residues. Trimming cost V 4 bases and J 4 bases, with 2 bases left between them. The CDR3 nucleotides are TGTGCCAGCAGTGTTTACGAGCAGTACTTC. Translating it yields CASSVYEQYF.

The rearrangement uses TRBV18 and TRBJ2-7; tentatively, D is TRBD1 (6 bases). CDR1 is KGHSH and CDR2 is LQKENI in the germline V gene. The CDR3 is 17 amino acids. With 3 bases removed from V and 0 bases from J, the gap between germline ends came to 18 bases. In DNA, the CDR3 is TGTGCCAGCTCACCCCTCCCGACAGGCTCGATCTCCTACGAGCAGTACTTC. Translated: CASSPLPTGSISYEQYF.

V usage is TRBV27 and J usage is TRBJ1-2; D is perhaps TRBD1 (6 bases). The CDR3 runs 12 residues. Germline V gives CDR1 MNHEY, CDR2 SMNVEV (reference sequence). V was cut by 4 bases and J by 5 bases, with 8 bases left in between. The CDR3 nucleotides read TGTGCCAGCAGTTCTCAGGGGTATGGCTACACCTTC. Protein sequence: CASSSQGYGYTF.

The chain employs TRBV7-3 and TRBJ2-3, with 12 bases fitting TRBD2. CDR1 is SGHTA and CDR2 is FQGTGA in the germline V gene. This CDR3 has 19 residues. J was trimmed by 6 bases and V by 1 base; bases with no gene match: 14. The CDR3 DNA sequence: TGTGCCAGCAGCTTAAAGGGGAGCAGACTAGCGGGGGATAGTGATACGCAGTATTTT. Encoded protein: CASSLKGSRLAGDSDTQYF.

A single count supports this clone. The gene calls are TRBV5-1 and TRBJ1-2; the D gene is possibly TRBD1 (6 bases). This CDR3 has 18 residues. Germline V lookup: CDR1 SGHRS, CDR2 YFSETQ. V lost 2 bases to trimming and J lost 4 bases, with 24 bases between them. CDR3 coding DNA: TGCGCCAGCAGCTTCGCATCAGGGGTATTCGGGACCAGCTATGGCTACACCTTC. Translated: CASSFASGVFGTSYGYTF.

V usage is TRBV9 and J usage is TRBJ1-6; no clear D. Germline lookup yields CDR1 SGDLS and CDR2 YYNGEE. Trimming took 0 bases from V and 6 from J, leaving 4 bases between them. The CDR3 is 13 amino acids. The CDR3 spells CASSVEPNSPLHF. The CDR3, as DNA: TGTGCCAGCAGCGTAGAACCTAATTCACCCCTCCACTTT.

The chain uses TRBV27 and TRBJ2-7, with D unresolved. Trimming pared 5 bases from V and 3 bases from J, leaving 14 bases between. The CDR3 has 14 residues. Germline values: CDR1 MNHEY, CDR2 SMNVEV (reference sequence). The CDR3 DNA reads TGTGCCAGCAGTCGTAGGACCGGCGGCTACGAGCAGTACTTC. Protein product: CASSRRTGGYEQYF.

This clone was picked up one time. The chain is built from TRBV7-2 and TRBJ2-3; D may be TRBD1 (5 bases). This CDR3 spans 12 amino acids. Germline values: CDR1 SGHTA, CDR2 FQGNSA. The V gene lost 6 bases and the J gene lost 1 base, with 5 bases spanning the gap. The CDR3, as DNA: TGTGCCAGCAGAGGGGGCACAGATACGCAGTATTTT. It is translated as CASRGGTDTQYF.

The chain has TRBV4-3 and TRBJ2-6; D is ambiguous. CDR1 is LGHNA and CDR2 is YSLEER in the germline V gene. The CDR3 sequence is 17 residues long. V was cut by 0 bases and J by 2 bases, with 11 bases left in between. CDR3 nucleotide sequence: TGCGCCAGCAGCCAAGACTTATACAGTACTGGGGCCAACGTCCTGACTTTC. This codes for CASSQDLYSTGANVLTF.

This rearrangement joins TRBV5-8 to TRBJ1-5; the D is unclear. This CDR3 has 15 residues. Trimming removed 4 bases from V and 4 bases from J, with 15 bases in between. CDR1 is SGHTS, CDR2 YDEGEE, per germline. DNA of the CDR3: TGTGCCAGCAGCCCCGGGTCCCAGGAAAATCAGCCCCAGCATTTT. Translation gives CASSPGSQENQPQHF.

This clone was detected only a few times. The chain joins TRBV2 to TRBJ2-7; weak D call: TRBD2 (6 bases). The CDR3 covers 14 residues. Trimming cost V 8 bases and J 6 bases, with 20 bases left between them. Per the germline V gene, CDR1 is SNHLY and CDR2 is FYNNEI. The CDR3 here is CASLRDSLGGEQYF. In DNA form, the CDR3 reads TGTGCCAGCCTTAGGGACTCCCTTGGGGGCGAGCAGTACTTC. Combining the CDR3 with reference TRBV2 and TRBJ2-7 gives the whole variable domain EPEVTQTPSHQVTQMGQEVILRCVPISNHLYFYWYRQILGQKVEFLVSFYNNEISEKSEIFDDQFSVERPDGSNFTLKIRSTKLEDSAMYFCASLRDSLGGEQYFGPGTRLTVT.